These T cell receptor beta chains were read from a single sample in a study of blood T cell repertoires in COVID-19. TCRdb's copy holds only in-frame clones and misses some; the assay was immunoSEQ multiplex PCR. The sample lists approximately 81,000 clones; around 82% were seen once. The specimen sequenced was peripheral blood. The receptors were gathered from a human donor in a cohort sampled during active COVID-19. Both conserved end residues are trimmed from each CDR3. Not every row has a clone size; where given, it reads once, few, many or a size class.

>TRBV7-3|.|TRBJ2-5
ASSLQGGQETQY
>TRBV6-2/TRBV6-3|.|TRBJ2-1
ASSPGGTSGADEQF
>TRBV5-1|.|TRBJ1-3
ASRTTPRDTGNTIY
>TRBV6-2/TRBV6-3|.|TRBJ1-1
ASSYLAQNTEAF
>TRBV12-3/TRBV12-4|once|TRBJ1-6
ASSPEASPLH
>TRBV6-6|.|TRBJ2-1
ASSRSGVGEQF
>TRBV7-9|.|TRBJ1-2
ASSLPQNGYT
>TRBV21-1|.|TRBJ1-1
ASTWDRGKTEAF
>TRBV7-8|.|TRBJ1-1
ASSLVLQSMNTEAF
>TRBV6-5|.|TRBJ1-5
ASEGGFGNQPQH
>TRBV12-5|few|TRBJ1-2
ASGLIQVGGYT
>TRBV18|.|TRBJ1-1
ASSPGTGTNYEAF
>TRBV18|few|TRBJ1-5
ASSPPNTNQPQH
>TRBV3-1/TRBV3-2|once|TRBJ1-5
ASSQELGGGNQPQH
>TRBV6-5|.|TRBJ2-1
ASSATSGYYNEQF
>TRBV6-5|.|TRBJ2-7
ASSSIQSSYEQY
>TRBV7-9|few|TRBJ1-1
ASSLQGGSTEAF
>TRBV7-6|once|TRBJ2-7
ASSLGASSYEQY
>TRBV4-1|.|TRBJ1-5
ASSRYRGTEDQPQH
>TRBV7-6|.|TRBJ1-2
ASSLGRQGAGYGYT
>TRBV3-1/TRBV3-2|.|TRBJ2-7
ASSQGDSLYEQY
>TRBV30|.|TRBJ2-7
AWSADYKGNRGGYEQY
>TRBV5-4|.|TRBJ1-2
ASSLLGQGAYGYT
>TRBV2|few|TRBJ2-7
ASTLLTYEQY
>TRBV6-2/TRBV6-3|.|TRBJ1-1
ASSGQLGAF
>TRBV12-3/TRBV12-4|.|TRBJ2-1
ASSFSGGDEQF
>TRBV5-1|.|TRBJ1-1
ASSLDSPRVNTEAF
>TRBV28|.|TRBJ2-5
ASLGSEQETQY
>TRBV2|few|TRBJ1-1
ASILQKTEAF
>TRBV7-3|.|TRBJ2-5
ASSLQGRPQETQY
>TRBV29-1|once|TRBJ1-1
SVVRGGNTEAF
>TRBV27|.|TRBJ1-5
ASSSPGGRNQPQH
>TRBV5-5|.|TRBJ2-7
ASTLDRGPREQY
>TRBV6-2/TRBV6-3|.|TRBJ2-7
ASSGPGTGGGYEQY
>TRBV7-6|.|TRBJ2-7
ASSLRGLAGALSYEQY
>TRBV18|few|TRBJ2-2
ASSPGTGTPGELF
>TRBV4-2|few|TRBJ1-2
ASSQGGTGTYGYT
>TRBV19|.|TRBJ1-5
ASSIIRGVNNQPQH
>TRBV4-1|.|TRBJ2-7
ASSPFPAGLTYEQY
>TRBV19|.|TRBJ1-6
ASRWGNRAPNSPLH
>TRBV6-4|few|TRBJ2-7
ASSASSGGAGEQY
>TRBV24-1|.|TRBJ1-5
ATSAGTGDQPQH
>TRBV6-5|.|TRBJ1-2
ASRKDRVLLGYT
>TRBV25-1|.|TRBJ2-7
ASRGATSGSYEQY
>TRBV19|.|TRBJ1-1
ASSIRAGQNTEAF
>TRBV19|.|TRBJ2-1
ASSTQGQGYNEQF
>TRBV5-4|.|TRBJ2-3
ASSLEQGRSTDTQY
>TRBV27|.|TRBJ1-4
ASSDTLDRVREKLF
>TRBV24-1|once|TRBJ1-2
ATSDSRQAYGYT
>TRBV21-1|.|TRBJ1-1
ARDRGPNTEAF
>TRBV7-2|.|TRBJ2-7
ASSIAGATYEQY
>TRBV7-3|few|TRBJ1-1
ASSLVAGTEAF
>TRBV5-1|.|TRBJ1-2
ASSLRRDYGYT
>TRBV5-4|.|TRBJ1-2
ASSQRTGFAYGYT